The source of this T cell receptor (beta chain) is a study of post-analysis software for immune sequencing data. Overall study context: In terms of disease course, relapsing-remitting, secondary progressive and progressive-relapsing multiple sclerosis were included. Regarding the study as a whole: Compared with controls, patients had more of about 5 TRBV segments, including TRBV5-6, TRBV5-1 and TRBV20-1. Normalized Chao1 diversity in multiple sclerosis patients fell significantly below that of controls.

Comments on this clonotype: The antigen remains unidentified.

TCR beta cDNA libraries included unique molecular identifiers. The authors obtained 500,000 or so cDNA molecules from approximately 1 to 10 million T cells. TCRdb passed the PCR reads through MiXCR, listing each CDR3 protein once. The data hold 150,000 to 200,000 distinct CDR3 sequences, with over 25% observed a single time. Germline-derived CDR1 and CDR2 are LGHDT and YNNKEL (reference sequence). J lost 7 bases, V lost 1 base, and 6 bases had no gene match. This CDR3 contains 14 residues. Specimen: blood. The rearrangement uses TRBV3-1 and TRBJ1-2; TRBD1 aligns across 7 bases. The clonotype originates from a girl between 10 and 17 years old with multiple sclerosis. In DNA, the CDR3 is TGTGCCAGCAGCCAAGGACAGGGAAATAGTGGCTACACCTTC. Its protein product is CASSQGQGNSGYTF.